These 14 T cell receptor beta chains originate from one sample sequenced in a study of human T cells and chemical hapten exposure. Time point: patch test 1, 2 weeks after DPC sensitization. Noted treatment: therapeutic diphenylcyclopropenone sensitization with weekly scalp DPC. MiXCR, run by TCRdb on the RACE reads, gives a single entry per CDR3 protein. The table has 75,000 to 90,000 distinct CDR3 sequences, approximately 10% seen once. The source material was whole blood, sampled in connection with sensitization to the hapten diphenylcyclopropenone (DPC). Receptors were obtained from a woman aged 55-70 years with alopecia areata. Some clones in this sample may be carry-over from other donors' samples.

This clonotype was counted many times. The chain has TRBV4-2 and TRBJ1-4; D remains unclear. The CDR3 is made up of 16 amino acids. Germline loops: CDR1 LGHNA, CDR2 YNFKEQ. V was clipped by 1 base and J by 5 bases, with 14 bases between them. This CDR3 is CASSQVAGSRNEKLFF. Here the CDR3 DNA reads TGTGCCAGCAGCCAAGTAGCGGGCAGCCGGAATGAAAAACTGTTTTTT.

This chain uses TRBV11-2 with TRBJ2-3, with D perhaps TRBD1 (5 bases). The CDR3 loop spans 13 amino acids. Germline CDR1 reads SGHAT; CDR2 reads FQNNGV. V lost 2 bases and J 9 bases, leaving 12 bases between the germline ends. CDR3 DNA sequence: TGTGCCAGCAGCTTACTAGACAGTCTGACGCAGTATTTT. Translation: CASSLLDSLTQYF.

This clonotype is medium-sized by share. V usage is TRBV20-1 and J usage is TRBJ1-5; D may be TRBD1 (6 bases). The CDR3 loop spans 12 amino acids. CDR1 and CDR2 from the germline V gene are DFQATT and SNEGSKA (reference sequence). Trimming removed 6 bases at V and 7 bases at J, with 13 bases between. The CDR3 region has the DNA TGCAGTGCGGGACATCAGGACCAGCCCCAGCATTTT. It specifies CSAGHQDQPQHF.

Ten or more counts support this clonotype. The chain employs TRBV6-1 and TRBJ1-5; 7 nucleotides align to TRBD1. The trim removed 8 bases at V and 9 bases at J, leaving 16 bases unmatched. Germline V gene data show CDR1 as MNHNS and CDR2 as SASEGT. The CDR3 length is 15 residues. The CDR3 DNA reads TGTGCCAGCGGTTCAAATAGGGGGCGCGTCGGGCCCCAGCATTTT. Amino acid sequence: CASGSNRGRVGPQHF.

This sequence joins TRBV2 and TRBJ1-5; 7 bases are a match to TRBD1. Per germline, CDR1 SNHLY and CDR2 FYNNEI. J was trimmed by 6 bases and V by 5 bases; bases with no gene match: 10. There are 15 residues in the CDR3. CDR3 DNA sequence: TGTGCCAGCAGTCCTCAGGGGGGGCCAAGTCAGCCCCAGCATTTT. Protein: CASSPQGGPSQPQHF.

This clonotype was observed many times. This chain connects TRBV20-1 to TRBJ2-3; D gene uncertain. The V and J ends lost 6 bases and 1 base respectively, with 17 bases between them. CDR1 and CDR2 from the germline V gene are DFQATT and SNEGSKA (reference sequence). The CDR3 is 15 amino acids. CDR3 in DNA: TGCAGTGCCGCAGCCAGGATTCTCGGCACAGATACGCAGTATTTT. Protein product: CSAAARILGTDTQYF.

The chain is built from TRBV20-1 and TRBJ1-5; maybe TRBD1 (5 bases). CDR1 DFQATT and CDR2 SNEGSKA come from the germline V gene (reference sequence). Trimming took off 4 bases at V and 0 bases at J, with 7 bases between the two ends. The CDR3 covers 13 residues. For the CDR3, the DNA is TGCAGTGCTACGCAGGGTAGCAATCAGCCCCAGCATTTT. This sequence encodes CSATQGSNQPQHF.

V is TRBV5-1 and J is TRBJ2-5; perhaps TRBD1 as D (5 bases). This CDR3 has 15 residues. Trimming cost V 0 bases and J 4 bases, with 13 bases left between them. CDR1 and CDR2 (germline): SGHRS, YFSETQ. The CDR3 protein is CASSLEGQFRETQYF. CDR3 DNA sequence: TGCGCCAGCAGCTTGGAGGGGCAATTCCGAGAGACCCAGTACTTC. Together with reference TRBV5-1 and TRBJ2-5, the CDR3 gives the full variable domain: KAGVTQTPRYLIKTRGQQVTLSCSPISGHRSVSWYQQTPGQGLQFLFEYFSETQRNKGNFPGRFSGRQFSNSRSEMNVSTLELGDSALYLCASSLEGQFRETQYFGPGTRLLVL.

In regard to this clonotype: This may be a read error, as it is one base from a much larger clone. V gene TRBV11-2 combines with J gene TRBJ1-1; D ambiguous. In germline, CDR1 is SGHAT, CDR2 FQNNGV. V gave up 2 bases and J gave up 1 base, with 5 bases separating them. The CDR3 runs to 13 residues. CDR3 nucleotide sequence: TGTGCCAGCAGCTTATTCAGGAACACTGAAGCTTTCTTT. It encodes CASSLFRNTEAFF.

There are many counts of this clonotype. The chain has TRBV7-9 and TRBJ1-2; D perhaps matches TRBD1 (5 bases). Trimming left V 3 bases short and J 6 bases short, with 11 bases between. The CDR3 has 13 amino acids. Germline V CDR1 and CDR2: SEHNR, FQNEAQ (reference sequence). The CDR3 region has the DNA TGTGCCAGCAGCTTTACAGGTTCCAATGGCTACACCTTC. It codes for CASSFTGSNGYTF.

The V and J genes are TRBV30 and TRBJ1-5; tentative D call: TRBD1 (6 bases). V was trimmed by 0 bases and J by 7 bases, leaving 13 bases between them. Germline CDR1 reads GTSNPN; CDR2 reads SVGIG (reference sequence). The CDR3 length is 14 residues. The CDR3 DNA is TGTGCCTGGAGTGTACAGGGTTCGGGACAGCCCCAGCATTTT. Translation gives CAWSVQGSGQPQHF.

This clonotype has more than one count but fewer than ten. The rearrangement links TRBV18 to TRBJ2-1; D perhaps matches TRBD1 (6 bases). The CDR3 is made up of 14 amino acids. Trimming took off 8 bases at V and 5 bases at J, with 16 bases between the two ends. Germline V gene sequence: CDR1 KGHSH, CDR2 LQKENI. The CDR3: CASTPVGQNNEQFF. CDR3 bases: TGTGCCAGCACCCCGGTCGGACAGAACAATGAGCAGTTCTTC.

CDR3 sequence: CASSLVGSGANVLTF. CDR3 nucleotide sequence: TGTGCCAGCAGCTTAGTGGGGTCTGGGGCCAACGTCCTGACTTTC. This chain links TRBV7-2 with TRBJ2-6; D is undetermined. Trimming removed 1 base from V and 1 base from J, with 5 bases in between. Germline CDR1 and CDR2: SGHTA and FQGNSA. The CDR3 totals 15 residues.

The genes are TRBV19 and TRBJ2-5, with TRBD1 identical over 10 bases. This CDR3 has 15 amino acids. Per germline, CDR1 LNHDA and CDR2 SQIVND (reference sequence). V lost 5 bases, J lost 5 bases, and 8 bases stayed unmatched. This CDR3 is CASSPLTGGGETQYF. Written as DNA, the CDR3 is TGTGCCAGTAGTCCTTTGACAGGGGGCGGCGAGACCCAGTACTTC.